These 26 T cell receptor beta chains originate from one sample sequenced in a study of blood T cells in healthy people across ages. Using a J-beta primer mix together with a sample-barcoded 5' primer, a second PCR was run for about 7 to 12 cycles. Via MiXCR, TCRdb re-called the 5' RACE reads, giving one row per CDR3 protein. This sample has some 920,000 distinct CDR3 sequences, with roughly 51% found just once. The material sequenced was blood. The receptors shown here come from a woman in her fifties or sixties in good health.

The CDR3 DNA follows: TGCAGTGCTAGAGATCGGCACCGCCAGTACTTC. Its translation: CSARDRHRQYF. The rearrangement uses TRBV20-1 and TRBJ2-7, with D unclear. The V end was cut by 0 bases, the J end by 10 bases, with 10 bases between. The germline V gene encodes CDR1 DFQATT and CDR2 SNEGSKA (reference sequence). This CDR3 has 11 residues.

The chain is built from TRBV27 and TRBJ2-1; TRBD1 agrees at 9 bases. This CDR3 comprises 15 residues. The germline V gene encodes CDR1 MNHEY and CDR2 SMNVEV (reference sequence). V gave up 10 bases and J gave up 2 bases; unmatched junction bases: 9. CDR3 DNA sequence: TGTGCCACCGGACCCCGGGACAGGGCCTACAATGAGCAGTTCTTC. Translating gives CATGPRDRAYNEQFF.

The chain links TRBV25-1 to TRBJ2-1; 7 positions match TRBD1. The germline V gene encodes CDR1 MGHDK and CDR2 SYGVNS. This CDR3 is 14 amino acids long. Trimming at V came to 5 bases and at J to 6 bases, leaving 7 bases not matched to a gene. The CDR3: CASSPSDRVNEQFF. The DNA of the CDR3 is TGTGCCAGCAGTCCCAGTGACAGGGTCAATGAGCAGTTCTTC.

The CDR3 spells CAIEAGPLGADTQYF. DNA for the CDR3: TGTGCCATCGAGGCCGGGCCCCTCGGAGCAGATACGCAGTATTTT. The chain has TRBV10-3 and TRBJ2-3; unclear D gene. Trimming shortened V by 8 bases and J by 4 bases, and 19 bases separated the two germline ends. The CDR3 loop spans 15 amino acids. In germline, CDR1 is ENHRY, CDR2 SYGVKD.

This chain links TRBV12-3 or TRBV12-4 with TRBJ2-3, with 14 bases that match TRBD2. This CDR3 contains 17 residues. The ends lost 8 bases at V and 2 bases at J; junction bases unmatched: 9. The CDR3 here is CASGGTSGRAVTDTQYF. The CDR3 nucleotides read TGTGCCAGCGGCGGGACTAGCGGGAGAGCCGTCACAGATACGCAGTATTTT.

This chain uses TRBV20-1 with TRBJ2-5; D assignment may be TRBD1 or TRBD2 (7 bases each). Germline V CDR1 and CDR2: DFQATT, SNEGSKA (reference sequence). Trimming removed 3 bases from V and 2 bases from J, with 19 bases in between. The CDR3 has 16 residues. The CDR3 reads CSASEGASGTQETQYF. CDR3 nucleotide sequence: TGCAGTGCTAGTGAGGGGGCTAGCGGAACTCAAGAGACCCAGTACTTC.

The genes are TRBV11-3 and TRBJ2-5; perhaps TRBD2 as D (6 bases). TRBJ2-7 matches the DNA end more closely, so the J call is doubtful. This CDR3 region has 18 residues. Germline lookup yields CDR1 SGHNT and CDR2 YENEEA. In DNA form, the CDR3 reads TGTGCCAGCAGCCCCCCACCCCATGCGGGCGGGGAATCCTACGAGCAGTACTTC. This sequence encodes CASSPPPHAGGESYEQYF.

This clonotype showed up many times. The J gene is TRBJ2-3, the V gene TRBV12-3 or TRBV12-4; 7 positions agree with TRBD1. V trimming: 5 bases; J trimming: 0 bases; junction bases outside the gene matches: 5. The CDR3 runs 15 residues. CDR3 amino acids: CASSLGDSSTDTQYF. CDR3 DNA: TGTGCCAGCAGTCTGGGGGACAGCAGCACAGATACGCAGTATTTT.

The CDR3 protein is CASSLNRDEKLFF. As DNA, the CDR3 is TGTGCCAGCAGCTTAAACAGGGATGAAAAACTGTTTTTT. The rearrangement uses TRBV11-1 and TRBJ1-4; a weak D match, TRBD1 (6 bases). Trimming shortened V by 2 bases and J by 6 bases, and 7 bases separated the two germline ends. CDR1 is SGHAT and CDR2 is FQDESV in the germline V gene (reference sequence). The CDR3 loop spans 13 amino acids.

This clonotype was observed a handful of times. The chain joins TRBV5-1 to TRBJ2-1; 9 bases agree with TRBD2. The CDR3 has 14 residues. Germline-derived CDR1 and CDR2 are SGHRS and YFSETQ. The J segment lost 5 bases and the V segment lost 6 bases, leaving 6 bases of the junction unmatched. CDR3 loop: CASKRTSVNNEQFF. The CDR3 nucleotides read TGCGCCAGCAAGAGGACTAGCGTGAACAATGAGCAGTTCTTC. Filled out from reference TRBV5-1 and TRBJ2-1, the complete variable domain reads KAGVTQTPRYLIKTRGQQVTLSCSPISGHRSVSWYQQTPGQGLQFLFEYFSETQRNKGNFPGRFSGRQFSNSRSEMNVSTLELGDSALYLCASKRTSVNNEQFFGPGTRLTVL.

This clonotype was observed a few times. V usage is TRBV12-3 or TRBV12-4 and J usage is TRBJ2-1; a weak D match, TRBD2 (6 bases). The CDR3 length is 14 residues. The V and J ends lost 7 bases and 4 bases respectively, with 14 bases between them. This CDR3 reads CASNPGTRYNEQFF. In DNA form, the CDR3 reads TGTGCCAGCAATCCCGGGACTCGGTACAATGAGCAGTTCTTC.

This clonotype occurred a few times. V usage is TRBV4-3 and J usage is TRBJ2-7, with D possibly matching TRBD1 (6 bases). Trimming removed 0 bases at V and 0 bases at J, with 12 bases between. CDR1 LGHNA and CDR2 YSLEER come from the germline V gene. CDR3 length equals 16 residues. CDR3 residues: CASSQDGDTYSYEQYF. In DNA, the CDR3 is TGCGCCAGCAGCCAAGATGGGGACACTTACTCCTACGAGCAGTACTTC.

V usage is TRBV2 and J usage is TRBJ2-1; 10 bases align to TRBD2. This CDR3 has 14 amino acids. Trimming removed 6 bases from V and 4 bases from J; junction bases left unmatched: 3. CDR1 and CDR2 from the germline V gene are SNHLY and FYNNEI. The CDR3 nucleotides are TGTGCCAGCAGGGGAGCGGGAGGGTACAATGAGCAGTTCTTC. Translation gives CASRGAGGYNEQFF.

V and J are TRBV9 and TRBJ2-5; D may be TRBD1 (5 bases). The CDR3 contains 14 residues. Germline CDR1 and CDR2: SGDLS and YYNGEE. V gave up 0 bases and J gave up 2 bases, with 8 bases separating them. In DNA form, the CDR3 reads TGTGCCAGCAGCGTAGATCCAGGGCAAGAGACCCAGTACTTC. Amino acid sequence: CASSVDPGQETQYF.

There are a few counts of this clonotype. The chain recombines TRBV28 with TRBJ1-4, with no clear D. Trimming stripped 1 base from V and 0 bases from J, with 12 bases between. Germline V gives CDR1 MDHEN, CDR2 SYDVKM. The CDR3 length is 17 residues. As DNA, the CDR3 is TGTGCCAGCAGTTTATCCTTGGAAACACCAACTAATGAAAAACTGTTTTTT. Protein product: CASSLSLETPTNEKLFF.

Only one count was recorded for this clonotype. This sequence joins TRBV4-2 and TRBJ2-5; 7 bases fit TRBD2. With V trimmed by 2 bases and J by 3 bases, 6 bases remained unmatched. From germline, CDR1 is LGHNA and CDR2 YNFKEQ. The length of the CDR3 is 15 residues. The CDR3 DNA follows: TGTGCCAGCAGCCAAAGACTAGCCCGCGAAGAGACCCAGTACTTC. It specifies CASSQRLAREETQYF.

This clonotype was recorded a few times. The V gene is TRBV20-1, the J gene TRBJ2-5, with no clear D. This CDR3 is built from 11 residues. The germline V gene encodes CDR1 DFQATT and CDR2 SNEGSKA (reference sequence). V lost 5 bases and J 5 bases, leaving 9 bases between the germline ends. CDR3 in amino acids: CSALHRETQYF. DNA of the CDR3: TGCAGTGCTCTCCACCGGGAGACCCAGTACTTC.

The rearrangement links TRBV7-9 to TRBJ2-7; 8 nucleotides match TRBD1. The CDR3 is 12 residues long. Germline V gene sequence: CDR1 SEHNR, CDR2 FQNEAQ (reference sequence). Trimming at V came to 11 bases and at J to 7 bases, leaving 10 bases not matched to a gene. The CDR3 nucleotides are TGTGCCGGCGGACAGGGCCCCCTGGAGCAGTACTTC. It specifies CAGGQGPLEQYF.

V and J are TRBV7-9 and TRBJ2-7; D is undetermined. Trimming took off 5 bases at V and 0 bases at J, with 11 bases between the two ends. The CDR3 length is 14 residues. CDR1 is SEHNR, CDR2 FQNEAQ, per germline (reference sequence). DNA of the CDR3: TGTGCCAGCAGCGCTATCCTAGGCTCCTACGAGCAGTACTTC. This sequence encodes CASSAILGSYEQYF.

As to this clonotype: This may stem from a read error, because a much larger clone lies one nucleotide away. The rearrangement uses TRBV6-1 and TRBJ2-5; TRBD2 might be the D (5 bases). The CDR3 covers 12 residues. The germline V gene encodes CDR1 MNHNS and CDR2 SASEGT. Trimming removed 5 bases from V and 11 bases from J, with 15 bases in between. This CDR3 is CASSLERTEQYF. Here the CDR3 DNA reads TGTGCCAGCAGTCTAGAACGGACTGAGCAGTACTTC.

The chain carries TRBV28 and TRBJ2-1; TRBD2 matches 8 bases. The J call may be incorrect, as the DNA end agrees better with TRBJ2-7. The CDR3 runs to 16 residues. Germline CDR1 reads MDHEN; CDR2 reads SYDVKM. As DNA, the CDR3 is TGTGCCAGCAGCCCCGCGGGACTAGGGGCCTACAATGAGCAGTACTTC. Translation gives CASSPAGLGAYNEQYF.

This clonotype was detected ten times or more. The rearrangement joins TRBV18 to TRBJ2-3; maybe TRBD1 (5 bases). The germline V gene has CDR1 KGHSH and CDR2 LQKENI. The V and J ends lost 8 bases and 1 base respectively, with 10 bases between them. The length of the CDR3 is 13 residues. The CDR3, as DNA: TGTGCCAGCAGCCCCAGGGGCACAGATACGCAGTATTTT. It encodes CASSPRGTDTQYF.

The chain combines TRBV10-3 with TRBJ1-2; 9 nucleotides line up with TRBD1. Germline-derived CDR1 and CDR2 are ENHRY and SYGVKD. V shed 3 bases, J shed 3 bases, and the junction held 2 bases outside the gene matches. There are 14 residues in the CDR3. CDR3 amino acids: CAISEQGADYGYTF. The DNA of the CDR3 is TGTGCCATCAGTGAACAGGGGGCTGACTATGGCTACACCTTC.

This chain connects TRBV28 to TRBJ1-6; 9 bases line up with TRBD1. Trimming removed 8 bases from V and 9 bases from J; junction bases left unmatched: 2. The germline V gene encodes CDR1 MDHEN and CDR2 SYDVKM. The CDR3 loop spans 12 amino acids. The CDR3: CASGTGRSPLHF. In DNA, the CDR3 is TGTGCCAGCGGGACAGGGCGTTCACCCCTCCACTTT.

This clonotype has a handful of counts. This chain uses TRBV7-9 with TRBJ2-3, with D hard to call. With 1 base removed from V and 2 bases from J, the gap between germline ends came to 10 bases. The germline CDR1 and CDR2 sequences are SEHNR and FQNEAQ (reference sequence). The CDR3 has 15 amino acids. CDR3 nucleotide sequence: TGTGCCAGCAGCTTAGGCGAAACTGACACAGATACGCAGTATTTT. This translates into CASSLGETDTDTQYF.

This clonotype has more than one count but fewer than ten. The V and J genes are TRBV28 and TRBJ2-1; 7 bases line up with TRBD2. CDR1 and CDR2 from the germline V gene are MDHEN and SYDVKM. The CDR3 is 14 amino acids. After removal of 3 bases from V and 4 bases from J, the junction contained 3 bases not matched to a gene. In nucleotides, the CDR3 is TGTGCCAGCAGTTTCAGCGGGGCTTACAATGAGCAGTTCTTC. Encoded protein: CASSFSGAYNEQFF.